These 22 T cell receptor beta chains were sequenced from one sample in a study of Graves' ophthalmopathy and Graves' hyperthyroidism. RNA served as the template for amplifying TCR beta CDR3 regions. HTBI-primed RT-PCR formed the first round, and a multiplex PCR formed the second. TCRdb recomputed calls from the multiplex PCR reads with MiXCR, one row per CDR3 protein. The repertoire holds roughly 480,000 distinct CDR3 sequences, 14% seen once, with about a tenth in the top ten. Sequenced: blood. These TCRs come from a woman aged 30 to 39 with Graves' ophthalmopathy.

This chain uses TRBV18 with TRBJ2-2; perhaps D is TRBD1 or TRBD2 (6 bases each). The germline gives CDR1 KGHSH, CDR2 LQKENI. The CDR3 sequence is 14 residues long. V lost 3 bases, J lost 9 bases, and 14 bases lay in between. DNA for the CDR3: TGTGCCAGCTCACCTCAATCCCGGGGGCGGGAGCTGTTTTTT. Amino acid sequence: CASSPQSRGRELFF.

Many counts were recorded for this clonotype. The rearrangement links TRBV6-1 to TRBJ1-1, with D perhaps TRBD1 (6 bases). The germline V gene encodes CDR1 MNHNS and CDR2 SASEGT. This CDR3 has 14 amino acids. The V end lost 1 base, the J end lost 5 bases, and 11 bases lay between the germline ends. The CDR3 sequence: CASSEDRVRTEAFF. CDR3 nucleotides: TGTGCCAGCAGTGAAGACAGGGTGAGGACTGAAGCTTTCTTT.

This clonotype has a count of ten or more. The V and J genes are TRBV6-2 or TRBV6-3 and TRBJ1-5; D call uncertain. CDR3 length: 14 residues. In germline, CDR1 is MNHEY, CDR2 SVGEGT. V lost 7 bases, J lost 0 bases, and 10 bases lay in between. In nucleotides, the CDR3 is TGTGCCAGCAATGAGGTGTATAGCAATCAGCCCCAGCATTTT. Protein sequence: CASNEVYSNQPQHF.

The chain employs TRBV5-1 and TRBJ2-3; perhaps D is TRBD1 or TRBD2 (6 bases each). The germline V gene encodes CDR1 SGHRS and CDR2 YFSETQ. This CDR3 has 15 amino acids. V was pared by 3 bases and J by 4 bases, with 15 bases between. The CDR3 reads CASSWGARGADTQYF. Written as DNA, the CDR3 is TGCGCCAGCAGCTGGGGGGCTCGTGGAGCAGATACGCAGTATTTT.

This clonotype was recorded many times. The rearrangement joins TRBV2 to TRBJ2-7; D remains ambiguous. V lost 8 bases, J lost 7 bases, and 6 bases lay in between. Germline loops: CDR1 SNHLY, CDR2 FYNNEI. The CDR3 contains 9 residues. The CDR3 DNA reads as TGTGCCAGCGGTATTGAGCAGTACTTC. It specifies CASGIEQYF.

Here the CDR3 reads CASSPLGHLVNTEAFF. DNA for the CDR3: TGTGCCAGCTCACCACTTGGCCACCTGGTGAACACTGAAGCTTTCTTT. This chain uses TRBV18 with TRBJ1-1, with D hard to call. The CDR3 runs to 16 residues. Trimming stripped 1 base from V and 0 bases from J, with 12 bases between. Germline-derived CDR1 and CDR2 are KGHSH and LQKENI.

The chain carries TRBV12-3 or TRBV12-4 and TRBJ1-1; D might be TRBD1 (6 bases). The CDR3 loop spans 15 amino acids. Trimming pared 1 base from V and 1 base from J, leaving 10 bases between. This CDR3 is CASSLVGTPNTEAFF. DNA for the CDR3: TGTGCCAGCAGTTTAGTAGGGACACCGAACACTGAAGCTTTCTTT.

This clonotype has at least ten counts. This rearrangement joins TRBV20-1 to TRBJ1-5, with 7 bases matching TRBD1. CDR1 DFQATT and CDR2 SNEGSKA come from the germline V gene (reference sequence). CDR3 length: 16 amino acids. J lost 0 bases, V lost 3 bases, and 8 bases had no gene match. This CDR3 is CSARGRQGYSNQPQHF. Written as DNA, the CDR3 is TGCAGTGCTAGGGGCCGACAGGGTTATAGCAATCAGCCCCAGCATTTT.

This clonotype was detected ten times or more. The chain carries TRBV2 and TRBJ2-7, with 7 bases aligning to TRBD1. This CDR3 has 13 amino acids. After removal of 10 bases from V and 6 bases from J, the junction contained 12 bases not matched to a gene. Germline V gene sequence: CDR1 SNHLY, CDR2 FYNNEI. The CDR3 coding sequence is TGTGCCATCGACAGGGCGAAGCTGGCCGAGCAGTACTTC. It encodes CAIDRAKLAEQYF.

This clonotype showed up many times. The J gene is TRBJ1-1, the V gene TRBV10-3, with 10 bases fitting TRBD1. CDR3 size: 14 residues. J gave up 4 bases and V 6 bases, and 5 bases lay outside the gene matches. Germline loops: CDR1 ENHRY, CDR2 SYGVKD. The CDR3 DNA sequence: TGTGCCATCAGGGAGACAGGGGGCCTCACTGAAGCTTTCTTT. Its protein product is CAIRETGGLTEAFF.

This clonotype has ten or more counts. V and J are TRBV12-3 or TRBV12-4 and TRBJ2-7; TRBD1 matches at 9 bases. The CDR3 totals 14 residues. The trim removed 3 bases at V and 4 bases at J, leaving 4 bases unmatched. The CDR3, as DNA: TGTGCCAGCAGTTTTTGGGGACAGGGTTACGAGCAGTACTTC. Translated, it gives CASSFWGQGYEQYF.

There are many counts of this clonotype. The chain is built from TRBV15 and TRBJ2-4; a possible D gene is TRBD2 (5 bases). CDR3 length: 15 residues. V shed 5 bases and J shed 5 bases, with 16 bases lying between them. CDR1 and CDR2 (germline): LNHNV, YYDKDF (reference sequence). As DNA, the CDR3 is TGTGCCACCAGCCCTCGAGGAGCGGAGGAAAACATTCAGTACTTC. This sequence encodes CATSPRGAEENIQYF.

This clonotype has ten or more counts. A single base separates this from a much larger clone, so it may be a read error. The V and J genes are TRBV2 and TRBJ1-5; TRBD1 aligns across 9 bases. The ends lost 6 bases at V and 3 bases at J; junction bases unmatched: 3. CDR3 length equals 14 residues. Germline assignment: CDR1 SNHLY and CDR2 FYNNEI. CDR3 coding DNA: TGTGCCAGCAGCGGGACAGGGTACAATCAGCCCCAGCATTTT. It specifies CASSGTGYNQPQHF.

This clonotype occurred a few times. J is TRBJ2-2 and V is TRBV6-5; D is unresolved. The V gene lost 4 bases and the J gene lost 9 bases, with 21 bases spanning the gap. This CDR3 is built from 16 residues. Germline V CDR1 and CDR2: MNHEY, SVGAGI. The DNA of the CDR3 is TGTGCCAGCAGTTTACGGCATCAACTCCTTGGCCGGGAGCTGTTTTTT. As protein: CASSLRHQLLGRELFF.

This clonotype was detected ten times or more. The CDR3 reads CASSLRGIAGANRRETQYF. The CDR3 nucleotides are TGTGCCAGCAGCCTGAGAGGGATAGCGGGGGCAAACCGTCGGGAGACCCAGTACTTC. This chain connects TRBV3-1 to TRBJ2-5; 9 nucleotides match TRBD2. Unmatched junction bases numbered 20, after V lost 4 bases and J lost 5 bases. Germline V gene data show CDR1 as LGHDT and CDR2 as YNNKEL (reference sequence). The CDR3 consists of 19 residues.

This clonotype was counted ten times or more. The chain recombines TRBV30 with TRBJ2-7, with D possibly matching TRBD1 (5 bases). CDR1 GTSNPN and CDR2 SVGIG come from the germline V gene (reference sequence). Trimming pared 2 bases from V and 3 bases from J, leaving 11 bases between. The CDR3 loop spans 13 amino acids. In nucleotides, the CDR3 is TGTGCCTGGAGTACTACAGGTCTCTACGAGCAGTACTTC. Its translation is CAWSTTGLYEQYF.

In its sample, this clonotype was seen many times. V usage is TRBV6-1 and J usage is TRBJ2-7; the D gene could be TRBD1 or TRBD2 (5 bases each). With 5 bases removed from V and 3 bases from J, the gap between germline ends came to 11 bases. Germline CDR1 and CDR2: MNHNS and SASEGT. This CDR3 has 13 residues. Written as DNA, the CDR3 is TGTGCCAGCAGTCGGGACGGCCTCTACGAGCAGTACTTC. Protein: CASSRDGLYEQYF.

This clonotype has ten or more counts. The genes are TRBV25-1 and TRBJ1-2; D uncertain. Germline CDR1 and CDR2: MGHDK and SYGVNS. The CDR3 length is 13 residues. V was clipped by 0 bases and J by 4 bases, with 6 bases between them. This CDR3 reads CASSEYHFYGYTF. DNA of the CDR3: TGTGCCAGCAGTGAATATCACTTCTATGGCTACACCTTC.

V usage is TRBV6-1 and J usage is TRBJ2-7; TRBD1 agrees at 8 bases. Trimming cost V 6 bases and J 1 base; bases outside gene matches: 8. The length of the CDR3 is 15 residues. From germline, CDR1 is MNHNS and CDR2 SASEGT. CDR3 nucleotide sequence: TGTGCCAGCAGCGAACCCCGGGACAGGTCCTACGAGCAGTACTTC. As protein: CASSEPRDRSYEQYF.

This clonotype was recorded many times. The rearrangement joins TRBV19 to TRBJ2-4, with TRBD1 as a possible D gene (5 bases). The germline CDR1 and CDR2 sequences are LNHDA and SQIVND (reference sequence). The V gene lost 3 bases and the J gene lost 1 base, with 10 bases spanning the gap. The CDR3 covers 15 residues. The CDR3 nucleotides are TGTGCCAGTAGTATGGCAGGGATGGCCAAAAACATTCAGTACTTC. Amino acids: CASSMAGMAKNIQYF.

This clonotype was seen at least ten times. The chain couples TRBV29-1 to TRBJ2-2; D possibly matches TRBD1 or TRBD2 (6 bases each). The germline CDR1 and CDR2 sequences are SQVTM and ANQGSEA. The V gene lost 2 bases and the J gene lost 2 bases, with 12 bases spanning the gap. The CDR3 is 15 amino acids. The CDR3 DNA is TGCAGCGTTGAATTTGGAGGGGGAAACACCGGGGAGCTGTTTTTT. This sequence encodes CSVEFGGGNTGELFF.

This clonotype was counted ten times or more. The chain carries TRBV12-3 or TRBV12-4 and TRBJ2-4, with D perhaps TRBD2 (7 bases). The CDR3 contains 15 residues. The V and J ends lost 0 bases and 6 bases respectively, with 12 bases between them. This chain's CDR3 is CASSLAGGLGNIQYF. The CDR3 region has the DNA TGTGCCAGCAGTTTAGCGGGGGGGCTTGGAAACATTCAGTACTTC.